This T cell receptor (beta chain) was sequenced in a study of T cell responses to AZD1222 COVID-19 vaccine (dated by TCRdb to the early 2020s). With respect to the entire study: A total of 240 or so trial participants underwent TCR sequencing, of whom about 200 had received two doses of AZD1222 and approximately 26 had received two doses of the MenACWY control vaccine. Trial participants were enrolled by age into 18-55, 56-69 and 70-plus year subgroups, with roughly 150, 30 and 60 TCR-sequenced participants respectively. The full study reports these points: Conclusions about previously exposed vaccinees are limited, since just a handful of AZD1222 recipients were seropositive for SARS-CoV-2 at baseline. In the small 56-69-year group, the increase in depth fell short of significance, most likely because of low power. Because no day 14 peak-response samples were available, repertoires were characterized only after the peak T cell response. Most participants were white British and females outnumbered males, and the authors suggested that clonal diversity may have been underestimated. Nearly half of unique spike-specific TCRs reportedly recognized epitopes outside regions mutated in the B.1.351 and B.1.1.7 variants. Spike-specific TCR breadth and depth rose significantly after two AZD1222 doses compared with day 0 and with MenACWY recipients. CD4 TCRs associated with the vaccine covered the entire spike protein, and the dominant responses were in regions 160-218 and 743-854.

The label giving this sample's time point can be read as: about 28 days (+/-7) after the second vaccine dose. AZD1222 recipients given second doses at about 4 weeks or at about 12 weeks were pooled, since spike-specific TCR depth and breadth were not found to differ between the two schedules. Vaccinee samples were obtained from the UK trials COV001 and COV002, which included a single-blind randomized controlled phase 2/3 trial of AZD1222 (ChAdOx1 nCoV-19) in healthy adults. For TCRbeta chain sequencing, PBMC samples from trial participants were taken at day 0 and at day 28 after the second dose. The CDR3 regions of human TCRbeta chains were analyzed by immunosequencing. For the original study's pipeline: TCRs in the repertoires were matched against a reference library of SARS-CoV-2-specific TCRs that had been generated with the MIRA antigen-specificity platform. Breadth was defined as the fraction of unique TCRs that were SARS-CoV-2-associated. Depth was defined as the fraction of total T cells that were SARS-CoV-2-associated. Using the MIRA data, every spike-specific TCR was mapped to the spike region that the TCR reacted to and assigned to either a CD4 or a CD8 class. Log10-transformed breadth and depth values were compared by one-way ANOVA with Sidak's multiple comparisons tests. TCRdb took over this immuneACCESS table, retaining in-frame rearrangements with V and J assigned. Such tables are incomplete; in checked studies, under half of the missing clones stem from an unresolved V gene, and the remainder is unexplained. V and J calls and clone size follow that table, whereas D and trimming were derived from the DNA. This sample has 150,000 or so clones in its table, and about 91% of those were observed once. The top ten constitute under 4% of the sample.

Regarding this clone: The antigen it recognizes is unknown. Base qualities are missing; no much larger clone stands one base away.

Via the germline V gene (reference sequence), CDR1 is SGHKS and CDR2 YYEKEE. V is cut by 4 bases and J by 0 bases, and the space between the germline ends is 13 bases. Inclusive of the bounding cysteine and phenylalanine, the CDR3 is 15 residues long. CDR3 DNA is the only sequence kept; it has 45 bases, read in frame from the first base. The sample consisted of peripheral blood, taken 28 days after the second AZD1222 dose. The sequence is built from TRBV5-5 and TRBJ1-2; a tentative D call is TRBD1 (6 bases match). The sequence came from an adult who received the AZD1222 COVID-19 vaccine. The base sequence is TGTGCCAGCAGCGCGACAGGCTCAGCTAACTATGGCTACACCTTC. Its translation is CASSATGSANYGYTF.